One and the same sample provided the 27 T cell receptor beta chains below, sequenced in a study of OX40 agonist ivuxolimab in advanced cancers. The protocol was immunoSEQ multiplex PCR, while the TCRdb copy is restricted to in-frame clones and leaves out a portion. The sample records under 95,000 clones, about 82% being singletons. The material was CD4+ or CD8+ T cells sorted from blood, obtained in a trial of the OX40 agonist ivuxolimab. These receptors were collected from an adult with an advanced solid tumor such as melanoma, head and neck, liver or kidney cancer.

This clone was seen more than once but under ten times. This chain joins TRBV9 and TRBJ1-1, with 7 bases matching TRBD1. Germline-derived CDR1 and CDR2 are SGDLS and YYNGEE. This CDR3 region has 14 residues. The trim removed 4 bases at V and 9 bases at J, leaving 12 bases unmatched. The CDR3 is CASSPVTGRAKAFF. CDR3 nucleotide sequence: TGTGCCAGCAGCCCGGTGACAGGGAGGGCGAAAGCTTTCTTT.

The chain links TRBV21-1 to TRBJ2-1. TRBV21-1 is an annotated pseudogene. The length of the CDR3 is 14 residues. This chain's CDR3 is CASSKAGGSSEQFF. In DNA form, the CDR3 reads TGTGCCAGCAGCAAAGCCGGGGGCTCATCTGAGCAGTTCTTC.

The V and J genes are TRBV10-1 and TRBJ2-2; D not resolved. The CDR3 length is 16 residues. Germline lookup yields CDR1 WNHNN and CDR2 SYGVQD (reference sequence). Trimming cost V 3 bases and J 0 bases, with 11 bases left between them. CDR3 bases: TGCGCCAGCAGTGAATATCCGACGACGAACACCGGGGAGCTGTTTTTT. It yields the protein CASSEYPTTNTGELFF.

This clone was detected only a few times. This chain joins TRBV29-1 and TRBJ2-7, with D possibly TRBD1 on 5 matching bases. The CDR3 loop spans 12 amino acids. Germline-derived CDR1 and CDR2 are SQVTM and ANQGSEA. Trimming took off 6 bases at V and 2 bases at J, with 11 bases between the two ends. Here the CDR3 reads CSVLDRAYEQYF. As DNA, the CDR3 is TGCAGCGTGTTAGACAGAGCCTACGAGCAGTACTTC.

CDR3 protein: CASPSSYEQYF. Written as DNA, the CDR3 is TGTGCCAGCCCATCCTCCTACGAGCAGTACTTC. The J gene is TRBJ2-7, the V gene TRBV25-1, with D unresolved. The CDR3 is 11 residues long. The germline V gene encodes CDR1 MGHDK and CDR2 SYGVNS. Trimming stripped 8 bases from V and 0 bases from J, with 5 bases between.

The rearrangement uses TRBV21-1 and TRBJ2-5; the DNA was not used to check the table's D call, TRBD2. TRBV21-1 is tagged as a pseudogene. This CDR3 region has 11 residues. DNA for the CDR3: TGTGCCAGCAGCAAAGTCGGGACCCAGTACTTC. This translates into CASSKVGTQYF.

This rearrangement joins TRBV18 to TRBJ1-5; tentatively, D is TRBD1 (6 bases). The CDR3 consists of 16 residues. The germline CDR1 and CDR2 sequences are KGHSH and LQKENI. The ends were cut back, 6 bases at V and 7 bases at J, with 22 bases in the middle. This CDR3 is CASSSGGATAGQPQHF. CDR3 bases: TGTGCCAGCTCCTCCGGGGGGGCCACCGCGGGCCAGCCCCAGCATTTT.

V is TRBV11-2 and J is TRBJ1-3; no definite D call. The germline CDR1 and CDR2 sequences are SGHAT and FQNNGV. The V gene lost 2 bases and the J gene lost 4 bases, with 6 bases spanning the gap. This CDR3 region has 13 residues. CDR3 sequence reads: CASSLSRGNTIYF. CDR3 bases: TGTGCCAGCAGCTTATCGCGAGGAAACACCATATATTTT.

CDR3: CASSYREETQYF. CDR3 nucleotide sequence: TGTGCCAGCAGTTACAGGGAAGAGACCCAGTACTTC. The V call is TRBV21-1, the J call TRBJ2-5; TRBD1 was called by the table and not checked on the DNA. TRBV21-1 corresponds to a pseudogene. There are 12 residues in the CDR3.

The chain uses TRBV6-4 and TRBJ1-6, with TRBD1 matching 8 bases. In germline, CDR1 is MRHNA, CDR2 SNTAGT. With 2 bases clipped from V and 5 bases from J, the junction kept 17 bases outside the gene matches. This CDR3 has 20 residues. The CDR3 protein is CASSDQTGTGRWGNNSPLHF. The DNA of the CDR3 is TGTGCCAGCAGTGACCAGACCGGGACAGGCCGGTGGGGGAATAATTCACCCCTCCACTTT.

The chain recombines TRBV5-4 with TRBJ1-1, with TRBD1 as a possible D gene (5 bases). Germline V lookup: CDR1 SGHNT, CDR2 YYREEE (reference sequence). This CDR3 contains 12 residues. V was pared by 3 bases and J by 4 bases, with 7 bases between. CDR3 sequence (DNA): TGTGCCAGCAGCTGGGACGGCACTGAAGCTTTCTTT. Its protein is CASSWDGTEAFF.

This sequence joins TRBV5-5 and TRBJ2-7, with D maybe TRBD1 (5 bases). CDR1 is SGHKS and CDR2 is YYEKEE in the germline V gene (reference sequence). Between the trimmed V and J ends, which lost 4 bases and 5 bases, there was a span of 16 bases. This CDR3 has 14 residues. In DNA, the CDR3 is TGTGCCAGCAGCCCAGGACACTCCTTTGACGAGCAGTACTTC. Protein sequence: CASSPGHSFDEQYF.

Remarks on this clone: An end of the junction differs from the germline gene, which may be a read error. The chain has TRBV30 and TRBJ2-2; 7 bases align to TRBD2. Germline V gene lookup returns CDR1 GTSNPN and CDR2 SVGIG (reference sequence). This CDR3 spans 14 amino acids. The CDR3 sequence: CAWSVSGWASGKIF. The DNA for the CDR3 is TGTGCCTGGAGTGTAAGCGGCTGGGCTAGCGGAAAAATTTTT.

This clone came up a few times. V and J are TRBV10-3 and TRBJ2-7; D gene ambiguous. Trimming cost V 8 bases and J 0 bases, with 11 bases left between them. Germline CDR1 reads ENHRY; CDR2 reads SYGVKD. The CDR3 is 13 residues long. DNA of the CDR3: TGTGCCATCCTGGTGGCAGCCTCCTACGAGCAGTACTTC. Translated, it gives CAILVAASYEQYF.

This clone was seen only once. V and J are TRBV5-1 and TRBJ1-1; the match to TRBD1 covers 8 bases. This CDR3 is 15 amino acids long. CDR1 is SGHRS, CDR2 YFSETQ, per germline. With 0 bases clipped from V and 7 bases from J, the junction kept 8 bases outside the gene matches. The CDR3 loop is CASSLVGQGGGEAFF. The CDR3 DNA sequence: TGCGCCAGCAGCTTGGTTGGACAGGGTGGAGGTGAAGCTTTCTTT.

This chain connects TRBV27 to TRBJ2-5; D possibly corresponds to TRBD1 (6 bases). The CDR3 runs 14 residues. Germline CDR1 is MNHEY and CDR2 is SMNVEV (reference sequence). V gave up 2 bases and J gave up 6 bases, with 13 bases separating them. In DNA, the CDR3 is TGTGCCAGCAGTTTAGCACAGGGTATACAGACCCAGTACTTC. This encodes CASSLAQGIQTQYF.

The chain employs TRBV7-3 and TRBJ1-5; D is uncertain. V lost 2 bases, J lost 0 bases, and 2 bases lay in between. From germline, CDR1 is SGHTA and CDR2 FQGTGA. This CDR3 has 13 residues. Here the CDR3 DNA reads TGTGCCAGCAGCTTAGATAGCAATCAGCCCCAGCATTTT. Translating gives CASSLDSNQPQHF.

For the CDR3, the DNA is TGTGCCAGCAGCCAATCTGACATTCAAGAGACCCAGTACTTC. Amino acids: CASSQSDIQETQYF. The chain employs TRBV16 and TRBJ2-5; unclear D gene. With 0 bases removed from V and 2 bases from J, the gap between germline ends came to 7 bases. Germline assignment: CDR1 KGHSY and CDR2 FQNENV. The CDR3 covers 14 residues. Full variable domain (remainder filled in from reference TRBV16 and TRBJ2-5): GEEVAQTPKHLVRGEGQKAKLYCAPIKGHSYVFWYQQVLKNEFKFLISFQNENVFDETGMPKERFSAKCLPNSPCSLEIQATKLEDSAVYFCASSQSDIQETQYFGPGTRLLVL.

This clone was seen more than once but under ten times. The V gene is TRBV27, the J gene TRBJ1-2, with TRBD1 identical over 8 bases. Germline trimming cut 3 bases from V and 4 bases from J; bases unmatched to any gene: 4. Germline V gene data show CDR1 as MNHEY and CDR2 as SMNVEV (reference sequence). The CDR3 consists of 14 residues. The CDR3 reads CASSFNRGTYGYTF. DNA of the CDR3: TGTGCCAGCAGTTTCAACAGGGGGACCTATGGCTACACCTTC.

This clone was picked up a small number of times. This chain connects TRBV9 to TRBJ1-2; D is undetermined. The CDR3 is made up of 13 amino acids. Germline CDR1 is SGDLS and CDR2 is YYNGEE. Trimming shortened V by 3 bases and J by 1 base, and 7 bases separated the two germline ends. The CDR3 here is CASSAQLNYGYTF. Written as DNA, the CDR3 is TGTGCCAGCAGCGCGCAGCTTAACTATGGCTACACCTTC. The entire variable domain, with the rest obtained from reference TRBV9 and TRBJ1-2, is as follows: DSGVTQTPKHLITATGQRVTLRCSPRSGDLSVYWYQQSLDQGLQFLIQYYNGEERAKGNILERFSAQQFPDLHSELNLSSLELGDSALYFCASSAQLNYGYTFGSGTRLTVV.

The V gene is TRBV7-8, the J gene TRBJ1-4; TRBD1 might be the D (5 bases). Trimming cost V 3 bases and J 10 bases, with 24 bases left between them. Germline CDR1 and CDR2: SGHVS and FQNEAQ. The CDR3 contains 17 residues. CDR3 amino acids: CASSLNTWGSDSPKLFF. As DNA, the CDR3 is TGTGCCAGCAGCTTGAACACATGGGGGTCTGATAGTCCAAAACTGTTTTTT.

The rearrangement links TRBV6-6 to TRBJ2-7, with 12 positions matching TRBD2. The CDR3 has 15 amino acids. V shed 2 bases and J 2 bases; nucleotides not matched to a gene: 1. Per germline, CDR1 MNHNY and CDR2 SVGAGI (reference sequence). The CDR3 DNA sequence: TGTGCCAGCAGTTACGCTAGCGGGAGGGCCTACGAGCAGTACTTC. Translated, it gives CASSYASGRAYEQYF.

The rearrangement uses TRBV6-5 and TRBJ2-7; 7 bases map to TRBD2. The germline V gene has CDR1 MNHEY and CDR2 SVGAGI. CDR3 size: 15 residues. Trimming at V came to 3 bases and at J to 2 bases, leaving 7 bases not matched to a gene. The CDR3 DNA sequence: TGTGCCAGCAGTTATTGGAGCGGGGCCCCCTACGAGCAGTACTTC. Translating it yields CASSYWSGAPYEQYF.

CDR3 DNA: TGCGCCAGCAGCTTTGGGGGAAACACTGAAGCTTTCTTT. Encoded protein: CASSFGGNTEAFF. The J gene is TRBJ1-1, the V gene TRBV5-1; a weak D match, TRBD1 (5 bases). Germline CDR1 and CDR2: SGHRS and YFSETQ. The CDR3 is made up of 13 amino acids. V lost 2 bases and J 2 bases, leaving 7 bases between the germline ends.

The CDR3, as DNA: TGTGCCTGGAGTGTAACGGGGCCGGGTGGCTACACCTTC. Protein product: CAWSVTGPGGYTF. The chain employs TRBV30 and TRBJ1-2; TRBD1 might be the D (5 bases). The ends were cut back, 0 bases at V and 7 bases at J, with 12 bases in the middle. Germline loops: CDR1 GTSNPN, CDR2 SVGIG (reference sequence). The CDR3 loop spans 13 amino acids.

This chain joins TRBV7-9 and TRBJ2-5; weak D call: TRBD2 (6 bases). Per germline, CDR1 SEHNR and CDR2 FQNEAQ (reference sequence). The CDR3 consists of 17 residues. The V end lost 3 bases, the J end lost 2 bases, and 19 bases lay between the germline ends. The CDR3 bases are TGTGCCAGCAGCTTCAGTCCCGGCGGGACCTCGCAAGAGACCCAGTACTTC. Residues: CASSFSPGGTSQETQYF.

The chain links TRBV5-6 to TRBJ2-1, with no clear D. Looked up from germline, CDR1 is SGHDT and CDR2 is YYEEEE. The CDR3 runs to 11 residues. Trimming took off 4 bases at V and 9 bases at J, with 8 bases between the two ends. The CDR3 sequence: CASSQNAEQFF. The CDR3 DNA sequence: TGTGCCAGCAGCCAGAACGCTGAGCAGTTCTTC.